A selection of T cell receptor beta chains follows, all from one sample in a study of T-cell memory formation after mild COVID-19. TCRdb re-analysed the 5' RACE reads in MiXCR, keeping a single row per CDR3 protein. This table has 400,000 to 450,000 distinct CDR3 sequences, under 20% appearing once. The sequencing input was PBMCs or a T cell subset sorted from them (not recorded which). The receptors originated from a man aged 18-30 years who had mild COVID-19 (a few samples of this study predate the infection). Cell type and time point are not known. Each CDR3 is given with its conserved first and last residue. The D gene is left open where the match is weak.

TRBV9 TRBD2 CASSVDSRAGGYNEQFF
TRBV29-1 TRBD1 CSVRDRENYGYTF
TRBV7-2 TRBD1 CASSRGSPPTDTQYF
TRBV30 . CAWSQGYVNTEAFF
TRBV28 TRBD2 CASSLFKLAGDSTDTQYF
TRBV5-1 . CASSGGRTQETQYF
TRBV7-3 TRBD2 CASSLTLARDTQYF
TRBV4-3 TRBD1 CASSQVYDRVRGNQPQHF
TRBV7-3 . CASSFHSAGDTSLSPLHF
TRBV6-1 . CATTGYDYGYTF
TRBV19 TRBD1 CASSITGTGRETQYF
TRBV7-9 . CASSDSLGFEQYF
TRBV10-2 . CASSEVGAEVYGYTF
TRBV9 TRBD2 CASFWAGVCYEQYF
TRBV7-9 TRBD1 CASSLGGQGRTEAFF
TRBV5-1 TRBD1 CASSLRGWTEAFF
TRBV10-3 TRBD1 CAISDAGGADTQYF
TRBV5-6 . CASSLGWVETQYF